Each of the 26 T cell receptor beta chains below was sequenced from the same sample in a study of cytomegalovirus exposure and HLA in healthy donors. Primers for the PCR totalled 60 Vbeta and 13 Jbeta. This table comes from immunoSEQ multiplex PCR, and its TCRdb copy is limited to in-frame clones, with some not included. Among about 250,000 clones, over 70% were seen once, and the ten largest hold about 0.28%. Sequenced input: PBMCs. The origin of the receptors is a girl under 10 years old in good health and CMV-seronegative.

About this clone itself: An end of the junction does not agree with germline; a read error may underlie this. The rearrangement uses TRBV4-1 and TRBJ2-7, with a possible D match to TRBD1 (6 bases). Germline V CDR1 and CDR2: MGHRA, YSYEKL. The CDR3 is 15 residues long. In DNA, the CDR3 is TGCGCCAGCACCCAAGCTCTGGACAGAGATTACGAGCAGTACTTC. This sequence encodes CASTQALDRDYEQYF.

This rearrangement joins TRBV5-1 to TRBJ2-7, with D maybe TRBD2 (6 bases). Per the germline V gene, CDR1 is SGHRS and CDR2 is YFSETQ. This CDR3 comprises 17 residues. V gave up 0 bases and J gave up 4 bases, with 20 bases separating them. This chain's CDR3 is CASSLAWRAGRIYEQYF. The DNA for the CDR3 is TGCGCCAGCAGCTTGGCCTGGCGAGCGGGTAGGATTTACGAGCAGTACTTC.

The V call is TRBV6-1, the J call TRBJ2-7; weak D call: TRBD2 (6 bases). CDR1 and CDR2 (germline): MNHNS, SASEGT. The CDR3 extends over 14 amino acids. Between the trimmed V and J ends, which lost 8 bases and 3 bases, there was a span of 17 bases. This CDR3 is CASAPTWEVYEQYF. The CDR3 region has the DNA TGTGCCAGCGCACCGACATGGGAGGTCTACGAGCAGTACTTC.

In its sample, this clone was seen a few times. The V call is TRBV10-3, the J call TRBJ1-1; 10 bases are shared with TRBD1. The CDR3 is made up of 17 amino acids. Germline CDR1 and CDR2: ENHRY and SYGVKD. Trimming cost V 6 bases and J 0 bases; bases outside gene matches: 10. CDR3 sequence: CAISLGQGGPMNTEAFF. The CDR3 DNA reads as TGTGCCATCAGCCTCGGACAGGGGGGTCCGATGAACACTGAAGCTTTCTTT.

DNA for the CDR3: TGTGCCTCCACCCACCTCAGGGATAAACTGTTTTTT. Amino acid sequence: CASTHLRDKLFF. The chain joins TRBV6-5 to TRBJ1-4, with TRBD1 as a possible D gene (5 bases). The V end was cut by 11 bases, the J end by 11 bases, with 18 bases between. The CDR3 is 12 residues long. The V gene's germline CDR1 is MNHEY and CDR2 SVGAGI.

This chain connects TRBV29-1 to TRBJ2-7; D not certain. V gave up 4 bases and J gave up 2 bases, with 12 bases separating them. Germline V gives CDR1 SQVTM, CDR2 ANQGSEA. The CDR3 spans 13 residues. CDR3 nucleotide sequence: TGCAGCGTTGGGCCATTAACCCCCTACGAGCAGTACTTC. This codes for CSVGPLTPYEQYF.

As regards this clone: At one end the junction does not follow the germline gene, possibly because of a read error. This chain connects TRBV5-1 to TRBJ2-3; 7 bases are a match to TRBD2. From germline, CDR1 is SGHRS and CDR2 YFSETQ. This CDR3 is built from 14 residues. The CDR3 DNA reads as TGCGCCAGCAGCTCGGGGGGAGCGGCAGATGCGCAGTATTTT. Its translation: CASSSGGAADAQYF.

The V gene is TRBV27, the J gene TRBJ1-5; tentatively, D is TRBD1 (6 bases). Per the germline V gene, CDR1 is MNHEY and CDR2 is SMNVEV (reference sequence). The V gene lost 4 bases and the J gene lost 5 bases, with 6 bases spanning the gap. This CDR3 spans 12 amino acids. This CDR3 reads CASSSGDQPQHF. The CDR3 region has the DNA TGTGCCAGCAGTTCAGGGGATCAGCCCCAGCATTTT.

This clone was seen once. The chain couples TRBV5-1 to TRBJ2-7; 7 nucleotides match TRBD2. This CDR3 is built from 17 residues. The trim removed 0 bases at V and 7 bases at J, leaving 16 bases unmatched. Germline assignment: CDR1 SGHRS and CDR2 YFSETQ. Here the CDR3 reads CASSLGPSGGASGEQYF. For the CDR3, the DNA is TGCGCCAGCAGCTTGGGCCCTAGCGGAGGGGCCTCGGGTGAGCAGTACTTC.

The chain recombines TRBV2 with TRBJ2-3, with 10 bases fitting TRBD2. CDR1 is SNHLY and CDR2 is FYNNEI in the germline V gene. With V trimmed by 5 bases and J by 1 base, 6 bases remained unmatched. The CDR3 loop spans 16 amino acids. The CDR3 spells CASSPAGTSGTDTQYF. In nucleotides, the CDR3 is TGTGCCAGCAGTCCCGCCGGGACTAGCGGCACAGATACGCAGTATTTT.

The chain joins TRBV28 to TRBJ1-1, with no clear D. Deletions cut 5 bases from V and 8 bases from J, with 15 bases between. Per the germline V gene, CDR1 is MDHEN and CDR2 is SYDVKM. This CDR3 spans 13 amino acids. CDR3 loop: CASSPRGPVEAFF. DNA for the CDR3: TGTGCCAGCAGTCCCAGAGGCCCGGTAGAAGCTTTCTTT.

This clone was seen a single time. The rearrangement links TRBV5-1 to TRBJ1-2; D ambiguous. The CDR3 totals 16 residues. V dropped 4 bases and J dropped 5 bases, with 21 bases sitting between them. Germline assignment: CDR1 SGHRS and CDR2 YFSETQ. CDR3 nucleotides: TGCGCCAGCAGCCCCCGTCGGTCCCTGTTGAGGTATGGCTACACCTTC. Protein product: CASSPRRSLLRYGYTF.

This chain connects TRBV2 to TRBJ1-2; TRBD1 is a possible D gene (5 bases). CDR1 and CDR2 (germline): SNHLY, FYNNEI. CDR3 length: 17 amino acids. Trimming left V 3 bases short and J 1 base short, with 18 bases between. The CDR3 protein is CASSDRGFSGDNYGYTF. As DNA, the CDR3 is TGTGCCAGCAGTGATCGGGGGTTCAGCGGAGATAACTATGGCTACACCTTC.

V is TRBV7-8 and J is TRBJ2-2; no definite D call. V was trimmed by 0 bases and J by 2 bases, leaving 7 bases between them. Germline assignment: CDR1 SGHVS and CDR2 FQNEAQ. The CDR3 runs to 15 residues. CDR3 region: CASSLASFNTGELFF. DNA of the CDR3: TGTGCCAGCAGCTTAGCGAGTTTTAACACCGGGGAGCTGTTTTTT.

The chain couples TRBV19 to TRBJ1-2, with no clear D. The CDR3 totals 13 residues. The germline CDR1 and CDR2 sequences are LNHDA and SQIVND (reference sequence). V was clipped by 6 bases and J by 12 bases, with 20 bases between them. The CDR3 sequence: CASSSSLTGVHTF. Here the CDR3 DNA reads TGTGCCAGTAGCTCCTCCTTGACGGGAGTCCACACCTTC.

This sequence joins TRBV5-1 and TRBJ2-5; 9 nucleotides match TRBD2. J was trimmed by 3 bases and V by 0 bases; bases with no gene match: 3. The length of the CDR3 is 15 residues. Germline V lookup: CDR1 SGHRS, CDR2 YFSETQ. The CDR3 here is CASSLVSSGKETQYF. The CDR3 DNA reads as TGCGCCAGCAGCTTGGTTTCTAGCGGGAAAGAGACCCAGTACTTC.

The chain carries TRBV9 and TRBJ2-1, with D maybe TRBD1 (6 bases). The ends were cut back, 4 bases at V and 6 bases at J, with 20 bases in the middle. Germline V gene data show CDR1 as SGDLS and CDR2 as YYNGEE. The CDR3 runs to 16 residues. The DNA for the CDR3 is TGTGCCAGCAGCCCTCGACAGGAGCCTATGTTCAATGAGCAGTTCTTC. This codes for CASSPRQEPMFNEQFF.

The chain couples TRBV18 to TRBJ1-5; TRBD1 might be the D (5 bases). The V gene's germline CDR1 is KGHSH and CDR2 LQKENI. This CDR3 is 15 amino acids long. Trimming left V 4 bases short and J 5 bases short, with 15 bases between. The CDR3 DNA is TGTGCCAGCTCACTCCTAAAGGGGAACGATCAGCCCCAGCATTTT. Residues: CASSLLKGNDQPQHF.

DNA of the CDR3: TGTGCCAGCAGCTTGAGTCCAGTTCCCGGGGAGCTGTTTTTT. Encoded protein: CASSLSPVPGELFF. V gene TRBV5-6 combines with J gene TRBJ2-2, with D hard to call. Trimming pared 1 base from V and 6 bases from J, leaving 10 bases between. The CDR3 length is 14 residues. Germline V gene lookup returns CDR1 SGHDT and CDR2 YYEEEE.

In its sample, this clone was seen a few times. The chain combines TRBV11-2 with TRBJ2-7; D is uncertain. Trimming shortened V by 6 bases and J by 0 bases, and 9 bases separated the two germline ends. Germline-derived CDR1 and CDR2 are SGHAT and FQNNGV. This CDR3 has 13 amino acids. The CDR3 DNA is TGTGCCAGCAGTAACCAGTACTCCTACGAGCAGTACTTC. It specifies CASSNQYSYEQYF.

This clone was counted a few times. The chain joins TRBV19 to TRBJ2-7, with 8 bases matching TRBD1. CDR3 length equals 14 residues. Trimming removed 5 bases from V and 2 bases from J; junction bases left unmatched: 5. CDR1 LNHDA and CDR2 SQIVND come from the germline V gene (reference sequence). The CDR3 DNA reads TGTGCCAGTAGTGTTGGACAGGGTACCTACGAGCAGTACTTC. As protein: CASSVGQGTYEQYF.

V usage is TRBV28 and J usage is TRBJ1-1; weak D call: TRBD1 (6 bases). CDR1 and CDR2 (germline): MDHEN, SYDVKM. This CDR3 spans 14 amino acids. The V gene lost 5 bases and the J gene lost 4 bases, with 14 bases spanning the gap. The CDR3, as DNA: TGTGCCAGCAGTCTCACAGGGTCAGGCACTGAAGCTTTCTTT. It encodes CASSLTGSGTEAFF.

The genes are TRBV6-4 and TRBJ2-3; 8 bases fit TRBD2. In germline, CDR1 is MRHNA, CDR2 SNTAGT. This CDR3 is built from 14 residues. Unmatched junction bases numbered 1, after V lost 3 bases and J lost 2 bases. The CDR3 reads CASSERGATDTQYF. DNA of the CDR3: TGTGCCAGCAGTGAGCGGGGGGCCACAGATACGCAGTATTTT.

The chain couples TRBV9 to TRBJ1-6; 9 nucleotides line up with TRBD1. This CDR3 has 14 amino acids. The trim removed 8 bases at V and 8 bases at J, leaving 8 bases unmatched. Germline CDR1 is SGDLS and CDR2 is YYNGEE. CDR3 nucleotides: TGTGCCAGTACCCCGGGACAGGGTCATTCACCCCTCCACTTT. Translated, it gives CASTPGQGHSPLHF.

About this clone itself: The same CDR3 arises from other DNA sequences in this sample as well. The V gene is TRBV28, the J gene TRBJ2-7, with TRBD1 matching 12 bases. After removal of 6 bases from V and 5 bases from J, the junction contained 5 bases not matched to a gene. The germline V gene has CDR1 MDHEN and CDR2 SYDVKM. CDR3 length: 14 amino acids. The CDR3 region has the DNA TGTGCCAGCAGGACGGGACAGGGGGCGAACGAGCAGTACTTC. Protein: CASRTGQGANEQYF.

The chain carries TRBV5-1 and TRBJ2-2; perhaps TRBD1 as D (6 bases). CDR3 length: 16 residues. Germline CDR1 reads SGHRS; CDR2 reads YFSETQ. Trimming cost V 2 bases and J 2 bases, with 13 bases left between them. CDR3 region: CASSLLGTTNTGELFF. CDR3 in DNA: TGCGCCAGCAGCTTATTGGGGACAACCAACACCGGGGAGCTGTTTTTT.